This T cell receptor (beta chain) was profiled in a study of radiotherapy plus CTLA-4 blockade in lung cancer. Trimming took off 2 bases at V and 5 bases at J, with 12 bases between the two ends. This CDR3 comprises 14 residues. Germline CDR1 is MNHNS and CDR2 is SASEGT. Study observations and caveats: TCR clones originating in tumors grew in number in blood after radiotherapy plus ipilimumab.

As for this clone: Its specificity is not known.

Participants had chemo-refractory metastatic non-small-cell lung cancer and were treated with focal radiation plus ipilimumab CTLA-4 blockade. The method was immunoSEQ multiplex PCR; TCRdb's version includes in-frame clones alone and lacks a portion of them. The sample includes roughly 78,000 clones, 78% of them seen just once. Source: peripheral blood, taken from a patient treated with radiotherapy plus ipilimumab. This sequence joins TRBV6-1 and TRBJ1-1; D is unclear. The receptor's source is a human donor with non-small cell lung cancer who had a complete response to radiotherapy plus ipilimumab. CDR3 residues: CASSESGVWTEAFF. As DNA, the CDR3 is TGTGCCAGCAGTGAATCTGGGGTCTGGACTGAAGCTTTCTTT.